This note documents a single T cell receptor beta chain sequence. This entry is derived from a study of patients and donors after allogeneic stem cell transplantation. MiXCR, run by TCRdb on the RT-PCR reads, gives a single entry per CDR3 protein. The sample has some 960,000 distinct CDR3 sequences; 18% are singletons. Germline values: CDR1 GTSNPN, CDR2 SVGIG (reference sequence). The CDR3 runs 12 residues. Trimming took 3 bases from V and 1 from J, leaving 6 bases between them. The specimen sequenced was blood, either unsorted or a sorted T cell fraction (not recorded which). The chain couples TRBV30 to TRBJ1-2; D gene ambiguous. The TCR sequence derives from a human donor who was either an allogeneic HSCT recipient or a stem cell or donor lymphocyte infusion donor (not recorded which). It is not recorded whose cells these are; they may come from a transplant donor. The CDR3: CAWRWGNYGYTF. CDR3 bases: TGTGCCTGGAGATGGGGTAACTATGGCTACACCTTC.